This paragraph covers one TCR beta chain sequence. This CDR3 has 13 amino acids. Looked up from germline, CDR1 is WSHSY and CDR2 is SAAADI. The germline V and J ends were trimmed by 8 bases and 3 bases, with 13 bases remaining between them. These data are taken from a study of cytotoxic CD8 clonotypes in ibrutinib-treated CLL. This table comes from immunoSEQ multiplex PCR, and its TCRdb copy is limited to in-frame clones, with some not included. The data hold fewer than 150,000 clones, with 80% to 90% observed a single time. This material consisted of PBMCs, taken after 24 months of ibrutinib treatment. V usage is TRBV10-2 and J usage is TRBJ2-5, with D unresolved. The receptor's source is a human donor with chronic lymphocytic leukemia. CDR3: CASGKGREETQYF. The CDR3 region has the DNA TGCGCCAGCGGCAAGGGTCGGGAAGAGACCCAGTACTTC.